The 15 T cell receptor beta chains reported below all come from one sample, sequenced in a study of T cell clusters in autoimmune cytopenias (dated by TCRdb to the late 2010s). Each sample's TRB amplification started from approximately 240 ng of peripheral blood genomic DNA, which corresponds to tens of thousands of genome equivalents. Reads for this sample came from an Illumina MiSeq. TRB rearrangements were amplified by multiplex PCR following a touch-down protocol, with the TRB-A and TRB-B primer pools mixed in one tube. TCRdb reprocessed the reads; each CDR3 protein sequence makes one entry, and DNA is unavailable. The sample's own table lists 7,000 or so distinct CDR3 sequences. The ten most abundant clones make up less than 30% of the sample. Sequences were obtained from peripheral blood. The receptors shown here come from a human donor with an autoimmune cytopenia or autoimmune hepatitis (not recorded which).

The chain couples TRBV27 to TRBJ1-5; TCRdb's D call, TRBD1, is unchecked because there is no DNA. Germline values: CDR1 MNHEY, CDR2 SMNVEV (reference sequence). CDR3 size: 17 residues. The CDR3 here is CASSPLPRTGTSQPQHF.

This chain links TRBV5-1 with TRBJ2-7. Looked up from germline, CDR1 is SGHRS and CDR2 is YFSETQ. The CDR3 has 12 amino acids. The CDR3 spells CASSSPEYEQYF.

This chain links TRBV19 with TRBJ1-1; TCRdb selects TRBD1, and the lack of DNA leaves this call unchecked. The CDR3 covers 16 residues. CDR1 is LNHDA and CDR2 is SQIVND in the germline V gene (reference sequence). The CDR3 here is CASSGRDRVLNTEAFF.

Measured by frequency, this clonotype is medium-sized. This chain links TRBV11-1 with TRBJ2-1; TCRdb gives TRBD2 as the D gene, but with no DNA this cannot be confirmed. The germline V gene has CDR1 SGHAT and CDR2 FQDESV (reference sequence). The CDR3 extends over 16 amino acids. The CDR3 loop is CASSLVGGRAVLEQFF.

The chain has TRBV20-1 and TRBJ2-1; absent DNA, TCRdb's TRBD1 call cannot be checked. This CDR3 is built from 13 residues. Germline V gives CDR1 DFQATT, CDR2 SNEGSKA (reference sequence). This chain's CDR3 is CSAGIPLYNEQFF.

The CDR3 loop is CASSSGSYNSPLHF. This chain uses TRBV19 with TRBJ1-6. The germline gives CDR1 LNHDA, CDR2 SQIVND (reference sequence). CDR3 length: 14 amino acids. The complete variable domain, with remaining parts taken from reference TRBV19 and TRBJ1-6, reads DGGITQSPKYLFRKEGQNVTLSCEQNLNHDAMYWYRQDPGQGLRLIYYSQIVNDFQKGDIAEGYSVSREKKESFPLTVTSAQKNPTAFYLCASSSGSYNSPLHFGNGTRLTVT.

The chain links TRBV30 to TRBJ2-7; TCRdb proposes TRBD1, but this gene call is untestable without DNA. The CDR3 spans 13 residues. Germline CDR1 reads GTSNPN; CDR2 reads SVGIG (reference sequence). CDR3 residues: CAWSRGNRYEQYF.

This sequence joins TRBV6-1 and TRBJ2-7. This CDR3 comprises 14 residues. Germline CDR1 MNHNS, CDR2 SASEGT. The CDR3 sequence is CASSVLGKDYEQYF.

This clonotype is called medium-sized (0.01 to 0.1%) based on its frequency. The genes are TRBV27 and TRBJ2-5; TCRdb's D call of TRBD1 is untestable without DNA. Germline lookup yields CDR1 MNHEY and CDR2 SMNVEV (reference sequence). The length of the CDR3 is 15 residues. CDR3 amino acids: CASSPDRVVLETQYF.

The V gene is TRBV7-2, the J gene TRBJ1-1; TCRdb's D call, TRBD1, is unchecked because there is no DNA. Germline CDR1 reads SGHTA; CDR2 reads FQGNSA. The CDR3 consists of 14 residues. CDR3 protein: CASSLRTGSTEAFF.

The chain is built from TRBV13 and TRBJ2-7; with no DNA, the TCRdb D assignment of TRBD1 cannot be verified. The germline gives CDR1 PRHDT, CDR2 FYEKMQ (reference sequence). This CDR3 region has 16 residues. The CDR3 spells CASSSRSGDSSYEQYF.

V and J are TRBV10-3 and TRBJ2-7; TCRdb's D call of TRBD1 is untestable without DNA. Germline V gives CDR1 ENHRY, CDR2 SYGVKD. The CDR3 length is 13 residues. This chain's CDR3 is CAISGGFSYEQYF.

CDR3 loop: CASSLFTDTQYF. V usage is TRBV5-4 and J usage is TRBJ2-3. The V gene's germline CDR1 is SGHNT and CDR2 YYREEE (reference sequence). The CDR3 spans 12 residues.

This clonotype shows up as medium-sized by frequency. The chain uses TRBV7-6 and TRBJ2-6; TCRdb's assignment of TRBD1 cannot be checked, as there is no DNA. Looked up from germline, CDR1 is SGHVS and CDR2 is FNYEAQ. The CDR3 sequence is 15 residues long. The CDR3 loop is CASSPGGAGANVLTF.

The rearrangement joins TRBV6-1 to TRBJ2-7. This CDR3 has 14 amino acids. Germline V lookup: CDR1 MNHNS, CDR2 SASEGT. The CDR3 protein is CASSYSIWAYKQYF.